This TCR beta chain was profiled in a study of blood T cell repertoires in COVID-19. Membership in each cohort depended on participant-reported clinical history. The trim removed 2 bases at V and 2 bases at J, leaving 6 bases unmatched. Germline CDR1 SNHLY, CDR2 FYNNEI. The CDR3 contains 15 residues. Generated by immunoSEQ multiplex PCR, the TCRdb table keeps only in-frame clones and is missing some. The sample records about 400,000 clones, about 87% being singletons. In this sample, this clone turned up once. The receptor's source is a woman aged 45-60 years who had recovered from COVID-19. V is TRBV2 and J is TRBJ2-7; 7 bases are a match to TRBD1. The sequencing input was PBMCs or T cells enriched from blood (not recorded which). CDR3 amino acids: CASSEMDRQTYEQYF. In nucleotides, the CDR3 is TGTGCCAGCAGTGAAATGGACAGGCAAACCTACGAGCAGTACTTC.